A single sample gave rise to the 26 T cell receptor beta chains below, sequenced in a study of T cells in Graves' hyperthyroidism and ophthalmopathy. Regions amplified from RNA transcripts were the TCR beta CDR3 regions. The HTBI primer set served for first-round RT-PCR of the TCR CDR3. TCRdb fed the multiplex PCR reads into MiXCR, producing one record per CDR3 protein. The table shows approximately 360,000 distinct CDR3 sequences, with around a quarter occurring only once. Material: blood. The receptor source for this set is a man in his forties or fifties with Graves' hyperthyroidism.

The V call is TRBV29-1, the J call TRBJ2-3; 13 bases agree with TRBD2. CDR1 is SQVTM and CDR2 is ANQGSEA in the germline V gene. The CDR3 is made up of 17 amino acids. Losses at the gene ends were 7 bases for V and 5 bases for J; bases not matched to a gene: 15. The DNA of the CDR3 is TGCAGCGCTGAGGGCACTAGCGGGAGGGCCGGTGTAGATACGCAGTATTTT. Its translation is CSAEGTSGRAGVDTQYF.

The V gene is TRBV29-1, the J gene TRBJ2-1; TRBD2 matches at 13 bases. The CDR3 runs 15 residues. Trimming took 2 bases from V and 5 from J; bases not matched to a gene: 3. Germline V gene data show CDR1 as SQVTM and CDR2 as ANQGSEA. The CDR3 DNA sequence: TGCAGCGTTGAACGACTAGCGGGAGGCGACAATGAGCAGTTCTTC. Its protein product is CSVERLAGGDNEQFF.

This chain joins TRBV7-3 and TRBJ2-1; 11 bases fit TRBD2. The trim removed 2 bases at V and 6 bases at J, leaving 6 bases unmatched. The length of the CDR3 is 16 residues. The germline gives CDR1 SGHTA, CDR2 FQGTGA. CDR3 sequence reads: CASSLGLAGSINEQFF. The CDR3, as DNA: TGTGCCAGCAGCTTAGGACTAGCGGGTTCAATCAATGAGCAGTTCTTC.

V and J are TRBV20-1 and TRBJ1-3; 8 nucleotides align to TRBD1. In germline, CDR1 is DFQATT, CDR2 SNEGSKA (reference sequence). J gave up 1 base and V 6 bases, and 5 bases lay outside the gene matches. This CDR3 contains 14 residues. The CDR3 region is CSAINRGSGNTIYF. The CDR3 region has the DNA TGCAGTGCCATAAACAGGGGGTCTGGAAACACCATATATTTT.

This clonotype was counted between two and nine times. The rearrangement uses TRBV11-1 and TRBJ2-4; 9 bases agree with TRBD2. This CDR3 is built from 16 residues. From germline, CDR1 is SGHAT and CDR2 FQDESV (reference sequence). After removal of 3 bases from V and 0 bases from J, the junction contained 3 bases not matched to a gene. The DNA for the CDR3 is TGTGCCAGCAGCTTGACTAGCGGTCTAGCCAAAAACATTCAGTACTTC. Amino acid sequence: CASSLTSGLAKNIQYF.

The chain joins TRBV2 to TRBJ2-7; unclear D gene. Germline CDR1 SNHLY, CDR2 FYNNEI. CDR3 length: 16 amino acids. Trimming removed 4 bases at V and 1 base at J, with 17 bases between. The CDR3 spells CASSADPILLSYEQYF. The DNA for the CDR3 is TGTGCCAGCAGTGCGGACCCTATCCTGCTTTCCTACGAGCAGTACTTC.

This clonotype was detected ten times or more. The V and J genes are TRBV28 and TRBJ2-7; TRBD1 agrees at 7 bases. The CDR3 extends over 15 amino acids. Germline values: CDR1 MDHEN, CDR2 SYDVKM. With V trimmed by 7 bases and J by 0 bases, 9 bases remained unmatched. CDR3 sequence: CASKLRDSSSYEQYF. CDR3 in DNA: TGTGCCAGCAAATTAAGGGACAGTAGCTCCTACGAGCAGTACTTC.

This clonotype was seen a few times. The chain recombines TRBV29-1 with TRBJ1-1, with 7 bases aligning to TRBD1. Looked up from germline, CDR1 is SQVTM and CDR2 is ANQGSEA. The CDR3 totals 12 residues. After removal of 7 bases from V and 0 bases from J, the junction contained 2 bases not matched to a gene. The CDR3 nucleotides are TGCAGCGGGGGACAGCTGAACACTGAAGCTTTCTTT. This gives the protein CSGGQLNTEAFF.

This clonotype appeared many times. The CDR3 sequence is CASSFTRTRTNPYNEQFF. CDR3 nucleotide sequence: TGCGCCAGCAGCTTCACTCGGACTAGGACGAACCCCTACAATGAGCAGTTCTTC. The chain couples TRBV5-1 to TRBJ2-1; 7 positions match TRBD2. With V trimmed by 2 bases and J by 2 bases, 13 bases remained unmatched. The CDR3 has 18 amino acids. Per the germline V gene, CDR1 is SGHRS and CDR2 is YFSETQ.

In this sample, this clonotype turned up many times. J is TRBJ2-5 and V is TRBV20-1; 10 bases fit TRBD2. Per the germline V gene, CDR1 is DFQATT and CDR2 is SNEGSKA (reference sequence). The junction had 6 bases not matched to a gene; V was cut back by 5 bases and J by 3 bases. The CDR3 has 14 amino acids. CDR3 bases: TGCAGTGCTCCACCTCTAGCGGGAGAAGAGACCCAGTACTTC. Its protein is CSAPPLAGEETQYF.

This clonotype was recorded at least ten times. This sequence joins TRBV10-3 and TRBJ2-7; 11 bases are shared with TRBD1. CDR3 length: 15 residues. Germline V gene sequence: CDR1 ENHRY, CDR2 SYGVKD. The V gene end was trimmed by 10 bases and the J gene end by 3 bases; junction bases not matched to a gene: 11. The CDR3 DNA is TGTGCCACCGCAAATCCGGGACAGGGGGACTACGAGCAGTACTTC. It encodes CATANPGQGDYEQYF.

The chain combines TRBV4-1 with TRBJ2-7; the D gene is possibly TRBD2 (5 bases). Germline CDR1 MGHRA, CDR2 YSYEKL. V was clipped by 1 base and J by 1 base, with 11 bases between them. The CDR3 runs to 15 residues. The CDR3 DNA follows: TGCGCCAGCAGCCAAGGCCGGACTCGTTCCTACGAGCAGTACTTC. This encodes CASSQGRTRSYEQYF.

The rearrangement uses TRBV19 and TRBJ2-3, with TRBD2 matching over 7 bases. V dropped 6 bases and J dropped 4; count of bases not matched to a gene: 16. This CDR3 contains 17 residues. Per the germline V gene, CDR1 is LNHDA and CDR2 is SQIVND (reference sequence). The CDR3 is CASSSLTGLGGADTQYF. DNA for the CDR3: TGTGCCAGTAGCTCCCTCACCGGACTGGGGGGGGCAGATACGCAGTATTTT.

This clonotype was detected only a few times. Written as DNA, the CDR3 is TGTGCCAGCAGTTACGACAACCGGGCCTACGAGCAGTACTTC. Its protein is CASSYDNRAYEQYF. The chain links TRBV6-1 to TRBJ2-7; no reliable D call. Germline lookup yields CDR1 MNHNS and CDR2 SASEGT. The CDR3 has 14 residues. Trimming took 5 bases from V and 2 from J, leaving 13 bases between them.

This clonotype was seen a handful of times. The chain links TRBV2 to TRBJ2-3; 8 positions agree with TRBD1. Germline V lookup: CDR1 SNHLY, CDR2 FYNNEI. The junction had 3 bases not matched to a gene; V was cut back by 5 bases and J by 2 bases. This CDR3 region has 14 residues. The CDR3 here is CASSRTGNTDTQYF. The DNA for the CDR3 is TGTGCCAGCAGTCGGACAGGGAACACAGATACGCAGTATTTT.

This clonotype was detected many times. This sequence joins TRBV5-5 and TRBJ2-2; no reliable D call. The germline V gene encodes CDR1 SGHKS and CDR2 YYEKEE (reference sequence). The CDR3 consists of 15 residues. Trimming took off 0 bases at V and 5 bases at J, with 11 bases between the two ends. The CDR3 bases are TGTGCCAGCAGCTTGGACGTCAGTCCAACCGGGGAGCTGTTTTTT. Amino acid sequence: CASSLDVSPTGELFF.

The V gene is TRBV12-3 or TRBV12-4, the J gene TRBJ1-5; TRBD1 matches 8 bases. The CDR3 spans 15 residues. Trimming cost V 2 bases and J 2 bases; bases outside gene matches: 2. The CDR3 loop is CASSLSGGGNQPQHF. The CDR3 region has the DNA TGTGCCAGCAGTTTATCAGGGGGCGGCAATCAGCCCCAGCATTTT.

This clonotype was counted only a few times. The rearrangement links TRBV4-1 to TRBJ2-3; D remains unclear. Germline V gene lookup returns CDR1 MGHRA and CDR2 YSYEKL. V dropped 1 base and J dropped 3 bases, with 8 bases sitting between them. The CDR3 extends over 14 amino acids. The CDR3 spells CASSQGEGTDTQYF. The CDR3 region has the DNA TGCGCCAGCAGCCAAGGGGAAGGGACAGATACGCAGTATTTT.

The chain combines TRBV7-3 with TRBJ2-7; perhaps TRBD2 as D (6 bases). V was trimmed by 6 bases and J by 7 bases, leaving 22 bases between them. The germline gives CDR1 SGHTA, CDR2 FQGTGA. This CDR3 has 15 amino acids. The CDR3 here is CASSYSRRTGREQYF. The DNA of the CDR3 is TGTGCCAGCAGTTACTCGCGCCGGACTGGGAGGGAGCAGTACTTC. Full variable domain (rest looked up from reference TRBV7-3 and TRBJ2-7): GAGVSQTPSNKVTEKGKYVELRCDPISGHTALYWYRQSLGQGPEFLIYFQGTGAADDSGLPNDRFFAVRPEGSVSTLKIQRTERGDSAVYLCASSYSRRTGREQYFGPGTRLTVT.

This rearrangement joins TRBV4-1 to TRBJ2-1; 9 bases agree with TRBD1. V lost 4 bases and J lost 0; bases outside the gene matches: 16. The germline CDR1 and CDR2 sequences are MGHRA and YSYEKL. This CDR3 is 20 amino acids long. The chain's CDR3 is CASSLSLPGQGLSSYNEQFF. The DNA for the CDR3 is TGCGCCAGCAGCCTTTCTTTACCGGGACAGGGTTTAAGCTCCTACAATGAGCAGTTCTTC.

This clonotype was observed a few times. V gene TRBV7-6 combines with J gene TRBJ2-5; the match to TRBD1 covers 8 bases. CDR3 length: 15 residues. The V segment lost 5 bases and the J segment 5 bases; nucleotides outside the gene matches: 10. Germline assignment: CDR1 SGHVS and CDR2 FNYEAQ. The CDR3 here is CASSQNRGAGETQYF. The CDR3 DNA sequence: TGTGCCAGCAGCCAGAACAGGGGGGCAGGGGAGACCCAGTACTTC.

In DNA, the CDR3 is TGCGCCAGCAGCGAACTTCCGGGACTAGCGTCTTACAATGAGCAGTTCTTC. The encoded protein is CASSELPGLASYNEQFF. The chain links TRBV5-1 to TRBJ2-1; 10 bases are shared with TRBD2. The V gene end was trimmed by 4 bases and the J gene end by 4 bases; junction bases not matched to a gene: 11. Per germline, CDR1 SGHRS and CDR2 YFSETQ. The CDR3 runs to 17 residues.

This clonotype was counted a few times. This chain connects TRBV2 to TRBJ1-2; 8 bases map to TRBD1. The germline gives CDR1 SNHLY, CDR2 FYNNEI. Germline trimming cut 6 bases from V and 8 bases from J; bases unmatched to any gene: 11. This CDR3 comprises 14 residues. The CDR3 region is CASRPGQDLQGYTF. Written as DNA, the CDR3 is TGTGCCAGCAGGCCGGGACAGGACTTGCAGGGCTACACCTTC.

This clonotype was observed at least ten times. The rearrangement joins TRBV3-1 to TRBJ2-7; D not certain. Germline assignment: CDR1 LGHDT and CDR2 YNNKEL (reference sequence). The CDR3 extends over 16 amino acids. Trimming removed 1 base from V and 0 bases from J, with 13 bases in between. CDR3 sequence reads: CASSQVYTKYSYEQYF. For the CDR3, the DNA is TGTGCCAGCAGCCAAGTGTACACCAAATACTCCTACGAGCAGTACTTC.

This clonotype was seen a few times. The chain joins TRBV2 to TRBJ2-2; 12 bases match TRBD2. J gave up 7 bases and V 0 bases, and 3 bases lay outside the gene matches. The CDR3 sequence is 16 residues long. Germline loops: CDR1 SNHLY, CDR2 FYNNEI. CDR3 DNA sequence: TGTGCCAGCAGTGAAGCGCTAGCGGGAGGGCTCGGGGAGCTGTTTTTT. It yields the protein CASSEALAGGLGELFF.

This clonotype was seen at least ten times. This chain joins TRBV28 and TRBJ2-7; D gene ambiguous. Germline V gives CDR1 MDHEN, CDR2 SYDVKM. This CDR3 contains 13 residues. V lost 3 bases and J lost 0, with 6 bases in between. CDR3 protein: CASSFGSSYEQYF. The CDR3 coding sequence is TGTGCCAGCAGTTTCGGCAGCTCCTACGAGCAGTACTTC.